These 3 T cell receptor beta chains were sequenced from one sample in a study of PD-L1 blockade in urothelial cancer. Produced via immunoSEQ multiplex PCR; TCRdb's table is partial and in-frame only. The sample contains 17,000 or so clones, approximately 86% of which appear only once. Sequences were derived from PBMCs, sampled around atezolizumab (anti-PD-L1) treatment. The receptors here all came from a man aged 45 to 65 with urothelial cancer.

The chain uses TRBV28 and TRBJ2-7; 12 bases are shared with TRBD1. Germline V gives CDR1 MDHEN, CDR2 SYDVKM. V dropped 6 bases and J dropped 3; count of bases not matched to a gene: 12. The CDR3 covers 17 residues. This CDR3 reads CASRYPGQGASDYEQYF. The CDR3 DNA sequence: TGTGCCAGCAGGTATCCGGGACAGGGGGCATCTGACTACGAGCAGTACTTC.

The chain couples TRBV6-5 to TRBJ1-3, with D perhaps TRBD1 (5 bases). CDR3 length: 16 amino acids. Trimming took off 4 bases at V and 1 base at J, with 14 bases between the two ends. The germline V gene encodes CDR1 MNHEY and CDR2 SVGAGI. In DNA form, the CDR3 reads TGTGCCAGCAGTTCCCGGGGGGGGGAATCTGGAAACACCATATATTTT. Its protein product is CASSSRGGESGNTIYF.

V and J are TRBV6-6 and TRBJ2-6; D not resolved. The ends were cut back, 8 bases at V and 3 bases at J, with 2 bases in the middle. In germline, CDR1 is MNHNY, CDR2 SVGAGI (reference sequence). The CDR3 loop spans 11 amino acids. CDR3 sequence reads: CASLGANVLTF. CDR3 bases: TGTGCCAGCCTTGGGGCCAACGTCCTGACTTTC.